This is a list of T cell receptor beta chains from one sample in a study of cytomegalovirus exposure and HLA in healthy donors. Assay: immunoSEQ multiplex PCR; the TCRdb copy retains only in-frame clones and omits some. The sample includes 160,000 or so clones, around three quarters seen only once; the top ten take approximately 1.5%. The sample comprised PBMCs. These receptors all come from a man aged 40-55 years in good health and CMV-seronegative. The conserved cysteine and the conserved F or W are not part of the CDR3 here. Each record gives: D gene, V gene, CDR3 protein. D genes are given only for firm matches.

d_call: NA; v_call: TRBV9; cdr3_aa: ASSQAGYNEQF
d_call: NA; v_call: TRBV11-2; cdr3_aa: ASSTGGADTQY
d_call: NA; v_call: TRBV6-5; cdr3_aa: ATAYRVRGYGYT
d_call: NA; v_call: TRBV4-2; cdr3_aa: ASSQESSSGANVLT
d_call: NA; v_call: TRBV11-2; cdr3_aa: ASRPGGSYNEQF
d_call: NA; v_call: TRBV28; cdr3_aa: ASSSGSGGAYNQPQH
d_call: TRBD2; v_call: TRBV19; cdr3_aa: ASSRRGRETQY
d_call: NA; v_call: TRBV27; cdr3_aa: ASSPRGITTNEKLF
d_call: NA; v_call: TRBV5-1; cdr3_aa: ASTPTVGGNTIY
d_call: NA; v_call: TRBV19; cdr3_aa: ASSSRDGGNQPQH
d_call: TRBD1; v_call: TRBV6-5; cdr3_aa: ASSPPTGTGYGYT
d_call: NA; v_call: TRBV25-1; cdr3_aa: ASSVTGYEQY
d_call: TRBD1; v_call: TRBV30; cdr3_aa: AWRPTGKDTQY
d_call: TRBD1; v_call: TRBV4-2; cdr3_aa: ASSQDKGTVHNEQF
d_call: NA; v_call: TRBV2; cdr3_aa: ASSEVGGNTEAF
d_call: TRBD2; v_call: TRBV28; cdr3_aa: ASSLRTSGRVGNEQF
d_call: TRBD2; v_call: TRBV7-2; cdr3_aa: ASSARLAGGLYNEQF
d_call: NA; v_call: TRBV7-9; cdr3_aa: ASSAGQSTDTQY
d_call: NA; v_call: TRBV7-8; cdr3_aa: ASSLLGLPTSEQF
d_call: TRBD1; v_call: TRBV11-2; cdr3_aa: ASSFSGQVSGRQF
d_call: TRBD2; v_call: TRBV5-4; cdr3_aa: ASSSTTSGQETQY
d_call: NA; v_call: TRBV28; cdr3_aa: ASSSDLAVANTGELF
d_call: NA; v_call: TRBV5-4; cdr3_aa: ASSLDREREQY
d_call: NA; v_call: TRBV18; cdr3_aa: ASSPREDGYT
d_call: TRBD2; v_call: TRBV28; cdr3_aa: ASSPLSSGGTDTQY
d_call: TRBD1; v_call: TRBV7-2; cdr3_aa: ASSLPGQVQSGELF
d_call: TRBD1; v_call: TRBV18; cdr3_aa: ASSRQGIVEAF
d_call: NA; v_call: TRBV5-4; cdr3_aa: ASSLAGAGSEKLF
d_call: NA; v_call: TRBV10-3; cdr3_aa: ATAGGSRRNTEAF
d_call: NA; v_call: TRBV5-1; cdr3_aa: ASSPGWSPETQY
d_call: NA; v_call: TRBV5-1; cdr3_aa: ASSSASRDNEQF
d_call: TRBD1; v_call: TRBV18; cdr3_aa: ASSDRGQEGEKLF
d_call: TRBD2; v_call: TRBV19; cdr3_aa: ASSILAGETDTQY
d_call: NA; v_call: TRBV4-2; cdr3_aa: ASSQDREGGYT
d_call: TRBD1; v_call: TRBV7-2; cdr3_aa: ASSSTGTMANEKLF
d_call: NA; v_call: TRBV7-9; cdr3_aa: ASSFGARSTDTQY
d_call: NA; v_call: TRBV6-5; cdr3_aa: ASSYVDGGYGYT
d_call: TRBD1; v_call: TRBV7-3; cdr3_aa: ASSRTGTTDTQY
d_call: NA; v_call: TRBV11-2; cdr3_aa: ASTVGQGGEKLF
d_call: NA; v_call: TRBV6-5; cdr3_aa: ASSTGLDEKLF